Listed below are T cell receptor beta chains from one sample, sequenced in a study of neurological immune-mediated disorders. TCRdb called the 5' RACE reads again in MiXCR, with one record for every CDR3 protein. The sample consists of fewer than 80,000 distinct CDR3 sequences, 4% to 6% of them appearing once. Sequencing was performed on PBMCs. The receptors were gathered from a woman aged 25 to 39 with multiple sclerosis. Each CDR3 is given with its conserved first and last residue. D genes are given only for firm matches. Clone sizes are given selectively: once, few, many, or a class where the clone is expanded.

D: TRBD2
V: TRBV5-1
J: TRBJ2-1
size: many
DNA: TGCGCCAGCAGCTTGAGCGGGGGGGCCGAGGAGCAGTTCTTC
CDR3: CASSLSGGAEEQFF

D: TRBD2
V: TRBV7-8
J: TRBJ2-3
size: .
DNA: TGTGCCAGCAGCGATCGACTAGCGGGGATCACAGATACGCAGTATTTT
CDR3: CASSDRLAGITDTQYF

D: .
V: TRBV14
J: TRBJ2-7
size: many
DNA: TGTGCCAGCAGCCAAAGACCGGGGACACCCTCAGGGAACGAGCAGTACTTC
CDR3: CASSQRPGTPSGNEQYF

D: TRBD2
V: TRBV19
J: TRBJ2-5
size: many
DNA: TGTGCCAGTAGTTGGGGACTAGCGGGGGAGACCCAGTACTTC
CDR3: CASSWGLAGETQYF

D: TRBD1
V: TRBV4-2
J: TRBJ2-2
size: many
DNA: TGTGCCAGCAGCCAAGGGGACAGGAACACCGGGGAGCTGTTTTTT
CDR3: CASSQGDRNTGELFF

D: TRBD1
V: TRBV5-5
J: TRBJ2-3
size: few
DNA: TGTGCCAGCAACCTACAGGGGAGAGGCACAGATACGCAGTATTTT
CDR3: CASNLQGRGTDTQYF

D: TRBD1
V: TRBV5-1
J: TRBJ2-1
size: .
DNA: TGTGCCAGCAGCTCACAACAAGGACAGGGCCCATCCTACAATGAGCAGTTCTTC
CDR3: CASSSQQGQGPSYNEQFF

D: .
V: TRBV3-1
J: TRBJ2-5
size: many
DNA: TGTGCCAGCAGCCAGGCACAAGAGACCCAGTACTTC
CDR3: CASSQAQETQYF

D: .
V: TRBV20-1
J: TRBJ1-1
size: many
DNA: TGCAGTGCCCAAGAAGGGGTTACTGAAGCTTTCTTT
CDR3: CSAQEGVTEAFF

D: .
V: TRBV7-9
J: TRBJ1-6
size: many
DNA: TGTGCCAGCAGTTCCGGGCCCAGAATGGATTCACCCCTCCACTTT
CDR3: CASSSGPRMDSPLHF

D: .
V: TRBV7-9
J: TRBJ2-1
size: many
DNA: TGTGCCAGCAGCTTAGAGGGGCGGGGCGCCGGCAATGAGCAGTTCTTC
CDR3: CASSLEGRGAGNEQFF

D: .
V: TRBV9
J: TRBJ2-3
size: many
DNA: TGTGCCAGCAGCTCCCGAGGGCTAGGCACAGATACGCAGTATTTT
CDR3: CASSSRGLGTDTQYF

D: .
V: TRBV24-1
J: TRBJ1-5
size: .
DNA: TGTGCCACCAGTGACCCCGGGACGTCCAATCAGCCCCAGCATTTT
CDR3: CATSDPGTSNQPQHF

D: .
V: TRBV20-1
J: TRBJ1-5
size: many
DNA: TGCAGTGCGAGGGGGGATAGCAATCAGCCCCAGCATTTT
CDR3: CSARGDSNQPQHF

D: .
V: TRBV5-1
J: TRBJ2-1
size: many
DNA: TGCGCCAGCAGCCCGGGGGCCCGCTCCTACAATGAGCAGTTCTTC
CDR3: CASSPGARSYNEQFF

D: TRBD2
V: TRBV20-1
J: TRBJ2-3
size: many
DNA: TGCAGTGCAACGGGACTAGCGGGGGAGAGGGATACGCAGTATTTT
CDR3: CSATGLAGERDTQYF

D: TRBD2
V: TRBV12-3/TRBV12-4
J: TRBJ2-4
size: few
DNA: TGTGCCAGCAGTTTACAGTGGGGGGGGAACATTCAGTACTTC
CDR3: CASSLQWGGNIQYF

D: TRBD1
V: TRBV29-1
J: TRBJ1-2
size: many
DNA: TGCAGCGTAATGACAGGGGGCTTCTATGGCTACACCTTC
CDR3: CSVMTGGFYGYTF

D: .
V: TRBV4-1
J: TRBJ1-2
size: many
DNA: TGCGCCAGCAGCCAAGATACGAGCGTTTCGGGGTATGGCTACACCTTC
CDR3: CASSQDTSVSGYGYTF

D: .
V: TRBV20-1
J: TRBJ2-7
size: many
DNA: TGCAGTGCTAGAAACTCAGGGATTCCCGAGCAGTACTTC
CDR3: CSARNSGIPEQYF